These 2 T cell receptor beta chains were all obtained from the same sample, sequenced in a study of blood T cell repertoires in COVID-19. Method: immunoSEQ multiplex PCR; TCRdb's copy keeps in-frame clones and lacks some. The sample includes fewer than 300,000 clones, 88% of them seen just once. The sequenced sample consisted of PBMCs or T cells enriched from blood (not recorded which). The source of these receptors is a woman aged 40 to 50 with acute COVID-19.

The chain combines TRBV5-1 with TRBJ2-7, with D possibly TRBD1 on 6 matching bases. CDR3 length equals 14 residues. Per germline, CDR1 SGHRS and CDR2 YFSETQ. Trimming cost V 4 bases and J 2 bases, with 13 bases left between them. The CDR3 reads CASSPGQFPYEQYF. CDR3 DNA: TGCGCCAGCAGCCCCGGACAGTTCCCCTACGAGCAGTACTTC.

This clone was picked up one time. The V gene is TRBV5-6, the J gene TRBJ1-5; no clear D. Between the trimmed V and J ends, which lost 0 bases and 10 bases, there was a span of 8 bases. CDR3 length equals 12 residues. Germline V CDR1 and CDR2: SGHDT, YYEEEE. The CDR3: CASSLGAGPQHF. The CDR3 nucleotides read TGTGCCAGCAGCTTGGGTGCAGGCCCCCAGCATTTT.